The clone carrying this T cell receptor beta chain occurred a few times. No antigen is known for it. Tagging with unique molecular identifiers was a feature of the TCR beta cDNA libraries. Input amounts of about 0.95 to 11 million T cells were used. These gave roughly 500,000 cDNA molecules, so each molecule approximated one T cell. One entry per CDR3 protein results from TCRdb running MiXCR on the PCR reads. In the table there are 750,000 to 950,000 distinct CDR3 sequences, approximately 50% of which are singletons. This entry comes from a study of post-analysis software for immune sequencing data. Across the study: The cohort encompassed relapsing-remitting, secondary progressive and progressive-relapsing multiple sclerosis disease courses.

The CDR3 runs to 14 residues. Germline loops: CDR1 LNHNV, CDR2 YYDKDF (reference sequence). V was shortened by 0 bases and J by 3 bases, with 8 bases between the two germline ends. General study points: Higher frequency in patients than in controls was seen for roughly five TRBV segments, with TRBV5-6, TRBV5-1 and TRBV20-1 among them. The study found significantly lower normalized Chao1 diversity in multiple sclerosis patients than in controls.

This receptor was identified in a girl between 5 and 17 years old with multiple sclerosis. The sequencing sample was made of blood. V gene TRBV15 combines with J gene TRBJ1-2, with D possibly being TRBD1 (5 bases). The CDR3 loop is CATSRDLTDYGYTF. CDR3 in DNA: TGTGCCACCAGCAGAGATCTGACAGACTATGGCTACACCTTC.